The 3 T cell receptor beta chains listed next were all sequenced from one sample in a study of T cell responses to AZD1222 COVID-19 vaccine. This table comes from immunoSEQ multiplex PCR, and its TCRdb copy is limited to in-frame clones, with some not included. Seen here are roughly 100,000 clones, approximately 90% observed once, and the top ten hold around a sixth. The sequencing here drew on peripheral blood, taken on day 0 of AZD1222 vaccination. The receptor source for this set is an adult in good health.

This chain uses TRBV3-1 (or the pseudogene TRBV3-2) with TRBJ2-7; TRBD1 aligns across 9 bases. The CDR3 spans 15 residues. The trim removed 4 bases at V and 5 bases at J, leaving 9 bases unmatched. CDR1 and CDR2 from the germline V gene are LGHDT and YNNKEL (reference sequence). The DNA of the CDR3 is TGTGCCAGCAGCCTAGGGGGACAGGGCGGGAACGAGCAGTACTTC. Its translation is CASSLGGQGGNEQYF.

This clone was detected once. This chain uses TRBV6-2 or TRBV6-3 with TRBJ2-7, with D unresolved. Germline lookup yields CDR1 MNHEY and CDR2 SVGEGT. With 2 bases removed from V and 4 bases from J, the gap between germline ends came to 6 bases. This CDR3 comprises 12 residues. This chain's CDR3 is CASSYRAYEQYF. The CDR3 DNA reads TGTGCCAGCAGTTACCGCGCATACGAGCAGTACTTC.

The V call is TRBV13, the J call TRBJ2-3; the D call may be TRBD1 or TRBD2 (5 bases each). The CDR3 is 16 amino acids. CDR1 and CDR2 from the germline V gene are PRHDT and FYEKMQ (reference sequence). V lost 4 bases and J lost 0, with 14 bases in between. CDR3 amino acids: CASSSRDLESTDTQYF. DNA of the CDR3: TGTGCCAGCAGCTCCAGGGACCTTGAAAGCACAGATACGCAGTATTTT.